This TCR beta chain was found in a study of blood T cell repertoires in COVID-19. In the study overall: The United States, Italy and Spain supplied acute and convalescent COVID-19 samples.

Everyone who took part was roughly 18 to 90 years old, and they came from 24 US areas. Symptom resolution, clearance, or two negative PCRs marked donors in Cohort 3 as recovered. Germline values: CDR1 MNHNS, CDR2 SASEGT. V lost 2 bases, J lost 0 bases, and 1 base stayed unmatched. CDR3 size: 14 residues. Study processing details: Researchers report that nucleated cell counts were estimated from reference gene primer amplification. Here immunoSEQ multiplex PCR was the method, and the copy in TCRdb shows in-frame clones only, minus some. Clone size and V and J calls were adopted from that table, with D and trimming inferred from the DNA. The sample carries about 100,000 clones, 80% to 90% recorded once. This clone has a handful of counts.

Sequencing was performed on PBMCs or T cells enriched from blood (not recorded which). The gene calls are TRBV6-1 and TRBJ2-7; TRBD2 aligns across 7 bases. The sequence was collected from a woman between 45 and 60 years old who had recovered from COVID-19. The DNA for the CDR3 is TGTGCCAGCAGTGAAAGGGAGGGCTCCTACGAGCAGTACTTC. This encodes CASSEREGSYEQYF.